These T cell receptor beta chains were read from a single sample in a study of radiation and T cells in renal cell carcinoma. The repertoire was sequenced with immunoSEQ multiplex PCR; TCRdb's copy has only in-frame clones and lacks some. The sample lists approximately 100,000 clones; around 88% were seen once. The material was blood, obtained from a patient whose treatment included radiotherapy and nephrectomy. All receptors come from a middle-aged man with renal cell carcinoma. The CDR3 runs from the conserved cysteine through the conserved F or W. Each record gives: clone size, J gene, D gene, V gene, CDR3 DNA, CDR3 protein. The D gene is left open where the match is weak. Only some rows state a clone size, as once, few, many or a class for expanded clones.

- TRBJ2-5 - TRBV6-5 TGTGCCAGCAGCCCCCCAGGGGAGGAGACCCAGTACTTC CASSPPGEETQYF
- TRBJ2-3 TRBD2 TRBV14 TGTGCCAGCAGCCAAGGCGGGGGGGCGATCACAGATACGCAGTATTTT CASSQGGGAITDTQYF
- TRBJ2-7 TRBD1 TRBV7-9 TGTGCCAGCAGCTCGGACAGGCCCGAGCAGTACTTC CASSSDRPEQYF
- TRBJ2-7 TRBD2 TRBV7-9 TGTGCCAGCAGCTTAGTTGGGACTAGCGTCGAGCAGTACTTC CASSLVGTSVEQYF
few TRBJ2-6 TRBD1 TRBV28 TGTGCCAGCAGTGGGACAGGCATCTCTGGGGCCAACGTCCTGACTTTC CASSGTGISGANVLTF
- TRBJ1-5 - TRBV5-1 TGCGCCAGCAGCTTGGAAGGGATGAGCAATCAGCCCCAGCATTTT CASSLEGMSNQPQHF
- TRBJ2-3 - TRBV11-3 TGTGCCAGCAGCAGGCAGGGTGGAGATACGCAGTATTTT CASSRQGGDTQYF
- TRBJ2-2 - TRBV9 TGTGCCAGCAGCGTAGGGGGGCAGAACACCGGGGAGCTGTTTTTT CASSVGGQNTGELFF
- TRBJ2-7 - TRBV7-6 TGTGCCAGCAGCACAATGGGGGGGGCGAGCTCCTACGAGCAGTACTTC CASSTMGGASSYEQYF
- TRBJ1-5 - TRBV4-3 TGCGCCAGCAGCCAAGAGTTTCTGGAGGGCAATCAGCCCCAGCATTTT CASSQEFLEGNQPQHF
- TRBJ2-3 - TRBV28 TGTGCCATCATAACACCCGATACGCAGTATTTT CAIITPDTQYF
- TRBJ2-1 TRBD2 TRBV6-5 TGTGCCAGCAGCGCCGGACTAGCAATGGCCTATGAGCAGTTCTTC CASSAGLAMAYEQFF
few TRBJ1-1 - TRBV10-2 TGCGCCAGCAGTGAGTCGACTCAAGGGCGGTATGAAGCTTTCTTT CASSESTQGRYEAFF
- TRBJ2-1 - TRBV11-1 TGTGCCAGCAGCTTCGGTCTAGCGAACAATGAGCAGTTCTTC CASSFGLANNEQFF
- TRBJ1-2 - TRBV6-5 TGTGCCAGCAGCTACCACCGGGACACCAAATATGGCTACACCTTC CASSYHRDTKYGYTF
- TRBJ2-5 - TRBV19 TGTGCCAGTAGCCTACCCCTAGGGGGTTTTGAGACCCAGTACTTC CASSLPLGGFETQYF
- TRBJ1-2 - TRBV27 TGTGCCAGCAGTTTATCAGGGGGCTATGGCTACACCTTC CASSLSGGYGYTF
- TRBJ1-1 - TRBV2 TGTGCCATCCGGGATGACAGTGAAGCTTTCTTT CAIRDDSEAFF
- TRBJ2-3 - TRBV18 TGTGCCAGCCCTCACACGGGGCCCGGTAGGTCGAGCACAGATACGCAGTATTTT CASPHTGPGRSSTDTQYF
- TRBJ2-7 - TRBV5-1 TGCGCCAGCAGCTTGGATGGGGGGCGCGTCTACGAGCAGTACTTC CASSLDGGRVYEQYF
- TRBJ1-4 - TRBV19 TGTGCCAGTAGACAATCCAATTACAGGGTTAATGAAAAACTGTTTTTT CASRQSNYRVNEKLFF
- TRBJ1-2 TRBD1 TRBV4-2 TGTGCCAGCAGCCAAGTAGCCGCAGGGGGCGAGGTTGGCTACACCTTC CASSQVAAGGEVGYTF
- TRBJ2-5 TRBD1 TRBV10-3 TGTGCCATCAGTTTCGGACAGGGACGAGAGACCCAGTACTTC CAISFGQGRETQYF
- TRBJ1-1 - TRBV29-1 TGCAGCGTTGAACCCGGGCTTGAAGCTTTCTTT CSVEPGLEAFF
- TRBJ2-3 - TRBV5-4 TGTGCCAGCAGCTTGGTCCGGGACTCAACCTCGGATACGCAGTATTTT CASSLVRDSTSDTQYF
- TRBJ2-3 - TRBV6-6 TGTGCCAGCAGTTACGGTGCAGGGCGGACAGATACGCAGTATTTT CASSYGAGRTDTQYF
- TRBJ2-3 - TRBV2 TGTGCCAGCAAATACCCCCAAAGCACAGATACGCAGTATTTT CASKYPQSTDTQYF
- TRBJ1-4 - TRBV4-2 TGTGCCAGCAGCCAAGAAACGGGGAGGGGCGAAAAACTGTTTTTT CASSQETGRGEKLFF
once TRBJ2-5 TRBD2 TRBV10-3 TGTGCCATCAGAGTTAGCGGGACGCAAGAGACCCAGTACTTC CAIRVSGTQETQYF
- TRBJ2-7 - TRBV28 TGTGCCAGCAGTTCAGGAACATACGAGCAGTACTTC CASSSGTYEQYF
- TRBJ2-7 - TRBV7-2 TGTGCCAGCAGCTCCACAGGCCGTCGGTACGAGCAGTACTTC CASSSTGRRYEQYF
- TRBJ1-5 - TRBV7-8 TGTGCCAGCAGCTTAATGGGGGGGAAGCCCCAGCATTTT CASSLMGGKPQHF
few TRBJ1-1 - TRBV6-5 TGTGCCAGCAGTAAGAGGTGGAACACTGAAGCTTTCTTT CASSKRWNTEAFF
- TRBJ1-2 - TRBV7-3 TGTGCCAGCAGCTTAGAATCCAATTGCACCTTC CASSLESNCTF
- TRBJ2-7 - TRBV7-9 TGTGCCAGCAGTTCCCGCGGGGGCACCGACGAGCAGTACTTC CASSSRGGTDEQYF
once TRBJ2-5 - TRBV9 TGTGCCAGCAGCAAACTTCAAGAGACCCAGTACTTC CASSKLQETQYF
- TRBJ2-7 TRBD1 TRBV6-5 TGTGCCAGCACAGGGGGCCGGTTGTACGAGCAGTACTTC CASTGGRLYEQYF
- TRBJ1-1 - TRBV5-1 TGCGCCAGCAGCTGGAATACGGGGGCGGCCACTGAAGCTTTCTTT CASSWNTGAATEAFF
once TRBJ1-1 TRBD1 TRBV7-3 TGTGCCAGCAGTCGAGACAGGGCGAACACTGAAGCTTTCTTT CASSRDRANTEAFF
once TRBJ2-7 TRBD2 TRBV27 TGTGCCAGCAGTATAGCGGGACGTGATCCCTACGAGCAGTACTTC CASSIAGRDPYEQYF
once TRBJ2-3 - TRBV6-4 TGTGCCAGCAGTGACTCTGGGCTAGCACTGGACACAGATACGCAGTATTTT CASSDSGLALDTDTQYF
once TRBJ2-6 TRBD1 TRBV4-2 TGTGCCAGCAGCCAGGGACAGCTCCTCAGGTCCGGGGCCAACGTCCTGACTTTC CASSQGQLLRSGANVLTF